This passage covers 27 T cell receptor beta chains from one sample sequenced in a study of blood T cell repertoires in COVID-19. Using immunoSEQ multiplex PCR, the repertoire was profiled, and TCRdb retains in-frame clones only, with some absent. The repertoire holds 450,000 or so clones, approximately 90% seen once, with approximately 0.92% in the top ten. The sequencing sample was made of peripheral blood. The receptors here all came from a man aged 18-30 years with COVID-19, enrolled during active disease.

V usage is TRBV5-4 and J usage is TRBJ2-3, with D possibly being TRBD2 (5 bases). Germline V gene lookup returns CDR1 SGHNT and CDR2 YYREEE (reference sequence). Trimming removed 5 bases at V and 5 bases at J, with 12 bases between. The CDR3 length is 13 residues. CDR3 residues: CASSPGSGDTQYF. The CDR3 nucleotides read TGTGCCAGCAGTCCGGGGTCTGGAGATACGCAGTATTTT.

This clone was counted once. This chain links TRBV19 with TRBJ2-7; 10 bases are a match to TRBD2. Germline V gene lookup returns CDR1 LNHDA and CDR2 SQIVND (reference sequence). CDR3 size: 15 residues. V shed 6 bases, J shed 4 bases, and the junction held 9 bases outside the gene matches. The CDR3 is CASSSSGSGRYEQYF. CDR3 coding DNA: TGTGCCAGTAGCTCTAGCGGGAGCGGTCGGTACGAGCAGTACTTC.

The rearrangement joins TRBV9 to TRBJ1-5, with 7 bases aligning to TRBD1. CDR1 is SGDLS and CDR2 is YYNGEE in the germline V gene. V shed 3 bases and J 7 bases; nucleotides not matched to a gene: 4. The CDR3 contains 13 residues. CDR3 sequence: CASSAQGEQPQHF. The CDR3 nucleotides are TGTGCCAGCAGCGCGCAGGGGGAACAGCCCCAGCATTTT.

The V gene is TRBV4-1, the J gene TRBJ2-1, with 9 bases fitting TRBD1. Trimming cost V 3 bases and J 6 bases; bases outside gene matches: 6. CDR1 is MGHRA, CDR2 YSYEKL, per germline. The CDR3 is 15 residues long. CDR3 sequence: CASSHPGQGSNEQFF. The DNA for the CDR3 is TGCGCCAGCAGCCATCCGGGACAGGGATCCAATGAGCAGTTCTTC.

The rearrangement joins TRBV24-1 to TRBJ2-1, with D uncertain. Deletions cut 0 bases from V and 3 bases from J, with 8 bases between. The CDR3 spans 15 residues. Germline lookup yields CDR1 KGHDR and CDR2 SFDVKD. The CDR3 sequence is CATSDLLNGYNEQFF. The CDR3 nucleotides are TGTGCCACCAGTGATTTGCTGAACGGCTACAATGAGCAGTTCTTC.

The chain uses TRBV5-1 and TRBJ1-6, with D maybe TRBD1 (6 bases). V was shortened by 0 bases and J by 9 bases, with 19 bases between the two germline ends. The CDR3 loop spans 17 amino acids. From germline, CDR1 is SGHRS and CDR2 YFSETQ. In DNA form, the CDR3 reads TGCGCCAGCAGCTTGGAAGGGGGGGAAGGCCCTGGTTCACCCCTCCACTTT. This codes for CASSLEGGEGPGSPLHF.

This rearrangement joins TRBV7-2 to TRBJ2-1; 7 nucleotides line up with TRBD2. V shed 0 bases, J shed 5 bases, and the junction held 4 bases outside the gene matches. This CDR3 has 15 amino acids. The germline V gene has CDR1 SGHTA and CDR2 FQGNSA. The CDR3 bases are TGTGCCAGCAGCTTAGCTAGCGGGCCCCACAATGAGCAGTTCTTC. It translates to CASSLASGPHNEQFF.

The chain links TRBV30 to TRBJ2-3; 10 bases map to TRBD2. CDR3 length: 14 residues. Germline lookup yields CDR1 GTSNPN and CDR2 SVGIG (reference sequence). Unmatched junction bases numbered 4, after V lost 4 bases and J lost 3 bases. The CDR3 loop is CAWTVSGGTDTQYF. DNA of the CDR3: TGTGCCTGGACCGTTAGCGGGGGGACAGATACGCAGTATTTT.

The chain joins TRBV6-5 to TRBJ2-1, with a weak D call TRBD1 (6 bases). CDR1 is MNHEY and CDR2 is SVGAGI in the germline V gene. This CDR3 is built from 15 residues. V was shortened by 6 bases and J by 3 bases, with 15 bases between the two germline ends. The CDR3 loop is CASRPRQESYNEQFF. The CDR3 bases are TGTGCCAGCAGACCTAGACAGGAGAGCTACAATGAGCAGTTCTTC.

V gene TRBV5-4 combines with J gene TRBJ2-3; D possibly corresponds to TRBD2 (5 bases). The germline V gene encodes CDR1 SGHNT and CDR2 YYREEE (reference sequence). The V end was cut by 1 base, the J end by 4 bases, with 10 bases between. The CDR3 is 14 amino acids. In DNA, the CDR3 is TGTGCCAGCAGCTTGCTGAGGGAGCCAGATACGCAGTATTTT. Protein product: CASSLLREPDTQYF. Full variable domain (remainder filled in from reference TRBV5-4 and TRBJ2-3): ETGVTQSPTHLIKTRGQQVTLRCSSQSGHNTVSWYQQALGQGPQFIFQYYREEENGRGNFPPRFSGLQFPNYSSELNVNALELDDSALYLCASSLLREPDTQYFGPGTRLTVL.

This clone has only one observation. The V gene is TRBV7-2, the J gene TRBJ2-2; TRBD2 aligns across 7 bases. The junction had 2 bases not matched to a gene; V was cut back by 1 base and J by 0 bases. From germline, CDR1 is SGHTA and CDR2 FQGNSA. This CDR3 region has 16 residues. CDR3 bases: TGTGCCAGCAGCTTAGGAGGGAGGGCGAACACCGGGGAGCTGTTTTTT. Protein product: CASSLGGRANTGELFF.

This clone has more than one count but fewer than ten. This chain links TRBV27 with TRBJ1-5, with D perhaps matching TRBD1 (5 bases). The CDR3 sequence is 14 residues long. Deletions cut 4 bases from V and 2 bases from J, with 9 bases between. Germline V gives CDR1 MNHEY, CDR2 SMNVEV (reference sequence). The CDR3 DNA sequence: TGTGCCAGCAGTTCAGGGATGGGCAATCAGCCCCAGCATTTT. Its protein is CASSSGMGNQPQHF.

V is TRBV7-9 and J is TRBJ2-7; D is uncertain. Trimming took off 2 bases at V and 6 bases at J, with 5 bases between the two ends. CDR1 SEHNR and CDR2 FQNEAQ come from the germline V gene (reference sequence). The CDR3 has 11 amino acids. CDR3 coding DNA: TGTGCCAGCAGCTTATTATCCGAGCAGTACTTC. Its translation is CASSLLSEQYF.

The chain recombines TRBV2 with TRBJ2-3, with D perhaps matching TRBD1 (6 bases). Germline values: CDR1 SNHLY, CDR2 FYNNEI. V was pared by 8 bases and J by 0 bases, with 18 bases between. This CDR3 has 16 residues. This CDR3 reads CASPEGVSGSTDTQYF. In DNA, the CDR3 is TGTGCCAGCCCTGAGGGGGTCTCGGGTAGCACAGATACGCAGTATTTT.

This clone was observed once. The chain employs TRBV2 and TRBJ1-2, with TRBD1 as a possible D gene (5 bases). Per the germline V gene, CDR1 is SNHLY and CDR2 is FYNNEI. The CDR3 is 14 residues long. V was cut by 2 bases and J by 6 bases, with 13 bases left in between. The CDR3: CASSEYAGWNGYTF. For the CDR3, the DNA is TGTGCCAGCAGTGAATACGCAGGGTGGAATGGCTACACCTTC.

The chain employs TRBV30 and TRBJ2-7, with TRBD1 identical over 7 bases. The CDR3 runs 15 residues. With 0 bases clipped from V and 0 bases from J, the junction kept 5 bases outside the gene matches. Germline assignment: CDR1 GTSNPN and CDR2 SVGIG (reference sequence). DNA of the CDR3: TGTGCCTGGAGTGTACAGTCAGGGGGCTCCTACGAGCAGTACTTC. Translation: CAWSVQSGGSYEQYF.

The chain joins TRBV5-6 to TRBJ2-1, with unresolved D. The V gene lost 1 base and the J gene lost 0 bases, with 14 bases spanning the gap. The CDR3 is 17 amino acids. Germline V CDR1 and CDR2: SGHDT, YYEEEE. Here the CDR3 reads CASSLSFERFSYNEQFF. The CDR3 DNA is TGTGCCAGCAGCTTGTCCTTTGAGAGATTCTCCTACAATGAGCAGTTCTTC.

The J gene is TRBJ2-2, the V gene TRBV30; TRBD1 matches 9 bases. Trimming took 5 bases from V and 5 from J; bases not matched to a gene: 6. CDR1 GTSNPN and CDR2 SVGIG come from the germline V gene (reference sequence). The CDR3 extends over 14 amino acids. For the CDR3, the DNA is TGTGCCTGGCGCTCCGGACAGGGGACCGGGGAGCTGTTTTTT. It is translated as CAWRSGQGTGELFF.

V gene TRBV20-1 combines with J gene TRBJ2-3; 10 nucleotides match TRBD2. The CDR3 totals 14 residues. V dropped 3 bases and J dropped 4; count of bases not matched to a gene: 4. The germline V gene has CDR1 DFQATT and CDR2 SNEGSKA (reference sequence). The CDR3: CSASLAGVPDTQYF. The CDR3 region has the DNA TGCAGTGCTAGTCTAGCGGGAGTCCCAGATACGCAGTATTTT.

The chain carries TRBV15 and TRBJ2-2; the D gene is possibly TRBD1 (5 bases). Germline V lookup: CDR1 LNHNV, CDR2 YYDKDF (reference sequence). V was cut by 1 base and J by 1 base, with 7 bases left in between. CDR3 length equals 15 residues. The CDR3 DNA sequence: TGTGCCACCAGCAGAGTAACAGGGAACACCGGGGAGCTGTTTTTT. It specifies CATSRVTGNTGELFF.

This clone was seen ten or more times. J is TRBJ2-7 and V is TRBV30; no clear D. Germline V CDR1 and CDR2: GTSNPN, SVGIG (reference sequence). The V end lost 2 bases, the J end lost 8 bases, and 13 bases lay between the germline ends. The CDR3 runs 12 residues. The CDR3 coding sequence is TGTGCCTGGAGTTCACGTGCCAACAAGCAGTACTTC. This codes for CAWSSRANKQYF. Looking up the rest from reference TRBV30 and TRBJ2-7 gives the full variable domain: SQTIHQWPATLVQPVGSPLSLECTVEGTSNPNLYWYRQAAGRGLQLLFYSVGIGQISSEVPQNLSASRPQDRQFILSSKKLLLSDSGFYLCAWSSRANKQYFGPGTRLTVT.

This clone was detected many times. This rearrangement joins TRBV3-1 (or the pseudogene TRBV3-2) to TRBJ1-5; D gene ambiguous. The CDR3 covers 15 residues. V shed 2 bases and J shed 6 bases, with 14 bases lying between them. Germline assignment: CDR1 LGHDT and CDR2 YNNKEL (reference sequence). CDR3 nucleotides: TGTGCCAGCAGCCAAAATTCGGGGTTCATTCAGCCCCAGCATTTT. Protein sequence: CASSQNSGFIQPQHF.

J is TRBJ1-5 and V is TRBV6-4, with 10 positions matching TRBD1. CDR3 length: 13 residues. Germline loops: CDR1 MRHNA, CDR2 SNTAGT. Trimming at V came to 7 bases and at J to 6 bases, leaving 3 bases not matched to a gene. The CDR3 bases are TGTGCCAGCATGGGACAGGGGATTCAGCCCCAGCATTTT. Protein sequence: CASMGQGIQPQHF.

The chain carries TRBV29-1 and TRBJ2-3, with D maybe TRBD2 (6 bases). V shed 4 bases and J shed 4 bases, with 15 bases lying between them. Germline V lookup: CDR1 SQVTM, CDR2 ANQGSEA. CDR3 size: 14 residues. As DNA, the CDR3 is TGCAGCGTTGGAGAGGGAGGCACCGCAGATACGCAGTATTTT. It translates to CSVGEGGTADTQYF.

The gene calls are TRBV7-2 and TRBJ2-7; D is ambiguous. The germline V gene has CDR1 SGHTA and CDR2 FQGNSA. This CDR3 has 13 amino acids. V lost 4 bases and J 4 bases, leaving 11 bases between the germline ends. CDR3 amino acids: CASSSTNLYEQYF. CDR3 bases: TGTGCCAGCAGCTCCACTAACTTGTACGAGCAGTACTTC.

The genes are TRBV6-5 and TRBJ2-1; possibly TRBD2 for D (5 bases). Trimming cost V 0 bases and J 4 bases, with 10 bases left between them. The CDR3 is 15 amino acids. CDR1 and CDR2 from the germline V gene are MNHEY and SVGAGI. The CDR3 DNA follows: TGTGCCAGCAGTTACTCGAATCGGGATTACAATGAGCAGTTCTTC. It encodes CASSYSNRDYNEQFF.

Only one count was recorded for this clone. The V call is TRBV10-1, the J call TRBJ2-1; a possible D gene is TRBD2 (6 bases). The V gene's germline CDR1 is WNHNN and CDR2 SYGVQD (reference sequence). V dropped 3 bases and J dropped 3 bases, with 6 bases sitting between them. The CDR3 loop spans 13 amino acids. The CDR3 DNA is TGCGCCAGCAGTGACGGGAGCTACAATGAGCAGTTCTTC. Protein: CASSDGSYNEQFF.